This TCR beta chain was recovered during a study of regulatory T cells in long-lasting Graves disease. On the study more broadly: New Graves' disease cases had less than 3 months of antithyroid drugs.

Time point defined: newly diagnosed GD, antithyroid drugs for less than 3 months. From PBMCs, RNA was extracted and then used to make the TCR library. To make TCR beta libraries, researchers used iRepertoire HTBI primers and Arm-PCR of CDR3 regions. TCRdb called the multiplex PCR reads again in MiXCR, with one record for every CDR3 protein. Counted here are about 560,000 distinct CDR3 sequences, 16% occurring once; the ten biggest clones make up about 12%. Germline assignment: CDR1 MNHNS and CDR2 SASEGT. Trimming left V 8 bases short and J 7 bases short, with 21 bases between. The CDR3 loop spans 14 amino acids. Only a few counts were recorded for this clonotype. Its target is not known. Regarding the study as a whole: Preferential use of TRBV28, TRBJ1-2 and TRBJ2-5 was seen in persistent disease.

The sample also formed part of further work on T cells in Graves' hyperthyroidism and ophthalmopathy. That study reports: On the basis of clinical symptoms, serum thyroxine and TRAb, thyroid ultrasound and orbital computed tomography, diagnoses were made. Using the HTBI primer set, a first-round RT-PCR was run on the TCR CDR3.

The sequence derives from a man younger than 35 with Graves disease. The material was peripheral blood mononuclear cells (PBMCs), obtained at new diagnosis, from a patient treated with antithyroid drugs. V usage is TRBV6-1 and J usage is TRBJ2-7; D is ambiguous. CDR3 protein: CASGWGYGSREQYF. The CDR3 DNA sequence: TGTGCCAGCGGATGGGGATATGGGTCGCGGGAGCAGTACTTC.